This is a list of T cell receptor beta chains from one sample in a study of radiotherapy plus CTLA-4 blockade in lung cancer. This table comes from immunoSEQ multiplex PCR, and its TCRdb copy is limited to in-frame clones, with some not included. Among 90,000 or so clones listed, about four fifths were seen once. This sample comprised peripheral blood, obtained from a patient treated with radiotherapy plus ipilimumab. The receptor set was obtained from a human donor with non-small cell lung cancer who had stable disease on radiotherapy plus ipilimumab. Each CDR3 is given with its conserved first and last residue. The D gene is left open where the match is weak. For some rows the clone size is stated as once, few or many, or as a class when expanded; others skip it.

CDR3	DNA	D	J	size	V
CASSLKGRGTHYGYTF	TGTGCCAGCAGCTTGAAGGGGAGGGGCACCCACTATGGCTACACCTTC	NA	TRBJ1-2	NA	TRBV5-4
CASSLAGSQFQSLHF	TGTGCCAGCAGCTTAGCTGGGTCCCAATTTCAGTCCCTCCACTTT	NA	TRBJ1-6	NA	TRBV7-8
CASSFGISTDTQYF	TGTGCCAGCAGCTTCGGAATTTCCACAGATACGCAGTATTTT	NA	TRBJ2-3	NA	TRBV7-2
CASSLSGQRNSPLHF	TGCGCCAGCAGCTTGAGCGGACAGCGTAATTCACCCCTCCACTTT	NA	TRBJ1-6	few	TRBV5-1
CASSLPGRETQYF	TGCGCCAGCAGCTTGCCGGGGCGAGAGACCCAGTACTTC	NA	TRBJ2-5	NA	TRBV5-1
CSVSGGANSNQPQHF	TGCAGCGTATCAGGGGGCGCTAATAGCAATCAGCCCCAGCATTTT	TRBD1	TRBJ1-5	NA	TRBV29-1
CASSKVKRDDTGELFF	TGTGCCAGCAGCAAAGTAAAGCGGGACGACACCGGGGAGCTGTTTTTT	NA	TRBJ2-2	NA	TRBV21-1
CASSYSPSGSMYEQYF	TGTGCCAGCAGTTACTCGCCTAGCGGGAGTATGTACGAGCAGTACTTC	TRBD2	TRBJ2-7	NA	TRBV6-5
CASSVAGYNSPLHF	TGTGCCAGCAGCGTCGCAGGGTATAATTCACCCCTCCACTTT	NA	TRBJ1-6	NA	TRBV9
CASSVRQGGYGYTF	TGTGCCAGCAGCGTTCGACAGGGAGGGTATGGCTACACCTTC	TRBD1	TRBJ1-2	NA	TRBV27
CASSQEVNTEAFF	TGTGCCAGCAGCCAAGAAGTGAACACTGAAGCTTTCTTT	NA	TRBJ1-1	NA	TRBV14
CASSERVGQPQHF	TGCGCCAGCAGTGAGAGGGTAGGACAGCCCCAGCATTTT	NA	TRBJ1-5	NA	TRBV10-1
CASSQTVRDIHGYTF	TGCGCCAGCAGCCAAACCGTCCGGGACATCCATGGCTACACCTTC	NA	TRBJ1-2	NA	TRBV5-1
CASSLGAGHGYEQYF	TGTGCCAGCAGCTTAGGGGCGGGACACGGCTACGAGCAGTACTTC	NA	TRBJ2-7	NA	TRBV11-2
CASRVRTGDYGYTF	TGTGCCAGTAGGGTGCGGACAGGCGACTATGGCTACACCTTC	TRBD1	TRBJ1-2	once	TRBV19
CASSTKNRVNEQYF	TGTGCCAGCAGTACCAAGAACAGGGTCAACGAGCAGTACTTC	NA	TRBJ2-7	NA	TRBV6-1
CAWSRTGASLKGAGELFF	TGTGCCTGGAGTAGGACCGGGGCTAGCCTTAAAGGGGCCGGGGAGCTGTTTTTT	NA	TRBJ2-2	NA	TRBV30
CASSLSRQGLSEAFF	TGTGCCAGCTCACTGTCTAGACAGGGCCTGTCTGAAGCTTTCTTT	TRBD1	TRBJ1-1	NA	TRBV18
CASSLLAGSLTDTQYF	TGTGCCAGCAGCTTATTGGCGGGCTCCCTCACAGATACGCAGTATTTT	NA	TRBJ2-3	NA	TRBV7-3
CAWSVANTEAFF	TGTGCCTGGAGTGTAGCTAACACTGAAGCTTTCTTT	NA	TRBJ1-1	NA	TRBV30
CASSSDRADQPQHF	TGTGCCAGCAGTTCGGACAGGGCAGATCAGCCCCAGCATTTT	TRBD1	TRBJ1-5	NA	TRBV28
CASSLLGAQGYSYGYTF	TGTGCCAGCAGTTTATTGGGGGCGCAGGGCTATTCCTATGGCTACACCTTC	NA	TRBJ1-2	NA	TRBV27
CASSLGTMGYTF	TGTGCCAGCAGCCTCGGGACAATGGGCTACACCTTC	NA	TRBJ1-2	NA	TRBV7-9
CASSLGLGGNTEAFF	TGTGCCAGCAGCTTAGGGTTAGGCGGGAACACTGAAGCTTTCTTT	NA	TRBJ1-1	NA	TRBV7-9
CASSESRNQPQHF	TGCGCCAGCAGTGAGTCTCGCAATCAGCCCCAGCATTTT	NA	TRBJ1-5	few	TRBV10-1
CASSSDSPPGTQYF	TGTGCCAGCAGCTCCGACAGTCCGCCGGGGACCCAGTACTTC	NA	TRBJ2-5	NA	TRBV7-9
CASSSGLSPDNEQFF	TGTGCCAGCAGCTCCGGACTAAGCCCTGACAATGAGCAGTTCTTC	NA	TRBJ2-1	NA	TRBV11-1
CASSPGAGELFF	TGTGCCAGCAGCCCGGGAGCCGGGGAGCTGTTTTTT	NA	TRBJ2-2	NA	TRBV7-3
CASSPREGLDGTNEKLFF	TGTGCCAGTAGTCCCCGTGAGGGGCTAGATGGAACTAATGAAAAACTGTTTTTT	NA	TRBJ1-4	once	TRBV19
CATQGSNQPQHF	TGTGCCACCCAAGGTAGCAATCAGCCCCAGCATTTT	NA	TRBJ1-5	once	TRBV2
CASSIGQNANTGELFF	TGTGCCAGTAGTATAGGGCAGAACGCGAACACCGGGGAGCTGTTTTTT	NA	TRBJ2-2	NA	TRBV19
CASSQGLAGGQNEQFF	TGCGCCAGCAGCCAAGGCCTAGCGGGGGGGCAAAATGAGCAGTTCTTC	TRBD2	TRBJ2-1	NA	TRBV4-1
CASSPQSNTEAFF	TGTGCCAGCAGCCCCCAGTCGAACACTGAAGCTTTCTTT	NA	TRBJ1-1	NA	TRBV9